This T cell receptor beta chain emerged from a study of T cells in Graves' hyperthyroidism and ophthalmopathy. This clonotype was observed at least ten times. Amplified TCR beta CDR3 regions derived from RNA transcripts. Primed by the HTBI set, a first-round RT-PCR was run on the TCR CDR3. TCRdb re-derived calls from the multiplex PCR reads in MiXCR, one entry per CDR3 protein. The sample includes roughly 250,000 distinct CDR3 sequences, roughly 15% seen only once; the top ten take 28%. This sequence was found in a woman aged 18-29 years with Graves' ophthalmopathy. Source material: blood.

The CDR3 loop reads CATSTGQGKSEQYF. The CDR3 nucleotides are TGTGCCACCAGCACGGGACAGGGAAAAAGCGAGCAGTACTTC. The chain joins TRBV15 to TRBJ2-7; 9 bases agree with TRBD1. The germline gives CDR1 LNHNV, CDR2 YYDKDF (reference sequence). The CDR3 spans 14 residues. V shed 4 bases and J 6 bases; nucleotides not matched to a gene: 7. Combining the CDR3 with reference TRBV15 and TRBJ2-7 gives the whole variable domain DAMVIQNPRYQVTQFGKPVTLSCSQTLNHNVMYWYQQKSSQAPKLLFHYYDKDFNNEADTPDNFQSRRPNTSFCFLDIRSPGLGDTAMYLCATSTGQGKSEQYFGPGTRLTVT.